This T cell receptor (beta chain) was captured in a study of cytomegalovirus exposure and HLA in healthy donors. Study conclusions and caveats: Researchers reported that a few CMV-associated chains were confirmed in vitro as CMV antigen-specific.

In regard to this clone: Its antigen is unknown.

V was trimmed by 1 base and J by 3 bases, leaving 15 bases between them. The CDR3 totals 16 residues. Germline V gene lookup returns CDR1 MNHEY and CDR2 SVGAGI. The primer mix had 60 Vbeta and 13 Jbeta primers. Profiling relied on immunoSEQ multiplex PCR, and the TCRdb table lists in-frame clones only, not all of them. The sample holds 130,000 or so clones, approximately 80% seen once. The sample taken for sequencing was PBMCs. This TCR came from a young man in good health and CMV-seronegative. The rearrangement joins TRBV6-5 to TRBJ1-2; D unclear. The CDR3 region is CASSYFTRSHYYGYTF. The CDR3 DNA reads TGTGCCAGCAGTTACTTTACACGGAGCCATTACTATGGCTACACCTTC.